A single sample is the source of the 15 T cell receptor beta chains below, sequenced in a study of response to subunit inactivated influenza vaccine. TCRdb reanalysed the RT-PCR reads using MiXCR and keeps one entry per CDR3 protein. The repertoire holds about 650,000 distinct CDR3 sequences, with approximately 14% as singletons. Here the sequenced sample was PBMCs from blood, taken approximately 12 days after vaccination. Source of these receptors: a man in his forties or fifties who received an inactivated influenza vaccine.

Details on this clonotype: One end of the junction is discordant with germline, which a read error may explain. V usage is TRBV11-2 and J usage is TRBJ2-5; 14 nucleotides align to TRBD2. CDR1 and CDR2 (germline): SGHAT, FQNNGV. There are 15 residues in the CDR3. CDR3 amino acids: CASSSLGLAGEPQYF. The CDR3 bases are TGTGCCAGCAGCTCCTTGGGACTAGCGGGAGAGCCCCAGTACTTC.

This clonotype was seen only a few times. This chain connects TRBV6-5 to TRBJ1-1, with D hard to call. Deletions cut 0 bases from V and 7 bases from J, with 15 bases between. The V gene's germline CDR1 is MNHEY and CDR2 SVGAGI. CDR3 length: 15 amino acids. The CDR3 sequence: CASSYSSSQTGEAFF. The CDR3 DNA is TGTGCCAGCAGTTACTCCAGTAGTCAGACGGGTGAAGCTTTCTTT.

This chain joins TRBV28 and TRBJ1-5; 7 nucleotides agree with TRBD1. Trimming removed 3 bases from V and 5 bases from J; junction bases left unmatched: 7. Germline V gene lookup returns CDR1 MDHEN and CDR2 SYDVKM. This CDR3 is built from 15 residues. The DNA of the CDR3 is TGTGCCAGCAGTTTGGCAGGGGGGTTAGATCAGCCCCAGCATTTT. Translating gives CASSLAGGLDQPQHF.

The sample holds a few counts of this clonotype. For the CDR3, the DNA is TGTGCCAGGGGGGCGGAGAGACCGAGCGGGAGGGGTGGCTACACCTTC. Its translation: CARGAERPSGRGGYTF. The chain joins TRBV12-3 or TRBV12-4 to TRBJ1-2; maybe TRBD1 (6 bases). Trimming pared 9 bases from V and 7 bases from J, leaving 27 bases between. This CDR3 spans 16 amino acids.

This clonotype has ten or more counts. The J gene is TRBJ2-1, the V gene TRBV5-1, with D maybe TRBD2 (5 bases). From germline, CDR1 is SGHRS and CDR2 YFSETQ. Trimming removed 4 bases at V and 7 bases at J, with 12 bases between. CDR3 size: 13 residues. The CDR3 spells CASSGRTGNEQFF. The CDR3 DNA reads TGCGCCAGCAGCGGTCGGACTGGAAATGAGCAGTTCTTC.

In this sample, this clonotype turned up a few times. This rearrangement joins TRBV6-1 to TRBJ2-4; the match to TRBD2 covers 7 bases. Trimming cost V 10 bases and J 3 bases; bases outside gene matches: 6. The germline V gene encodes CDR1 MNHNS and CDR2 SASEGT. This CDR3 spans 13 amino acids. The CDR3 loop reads CATLGGGKNIQYF. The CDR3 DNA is TGTGCCACCCTGGGGGGGGGCAAAAACATTCAGTACTTC.

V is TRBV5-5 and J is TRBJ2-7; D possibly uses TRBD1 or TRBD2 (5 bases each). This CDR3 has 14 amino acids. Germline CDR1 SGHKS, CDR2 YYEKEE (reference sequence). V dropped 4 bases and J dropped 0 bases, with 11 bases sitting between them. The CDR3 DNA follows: TGTGCCAGCAGCACCGGGACCCTCTCCTACGAGCAGTACTTC. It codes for CASSTGTLSYEQYF.

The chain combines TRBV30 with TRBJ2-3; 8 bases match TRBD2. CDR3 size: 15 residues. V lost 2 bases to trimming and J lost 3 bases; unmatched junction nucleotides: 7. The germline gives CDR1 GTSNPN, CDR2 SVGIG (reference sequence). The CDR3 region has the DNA TGTGCCTGGAGTCGGGGAGCGGGAGTGACAGATACGCAGTATTTT. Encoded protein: CAWSRGAGVTDTQYF.

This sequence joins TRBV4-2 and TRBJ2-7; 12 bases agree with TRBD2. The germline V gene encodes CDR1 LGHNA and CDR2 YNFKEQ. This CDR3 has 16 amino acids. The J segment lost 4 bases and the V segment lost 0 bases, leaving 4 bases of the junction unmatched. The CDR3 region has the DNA TGTGCCAGCAGCCAAGACCTAGCGGGAGGGACATACGAGCAGTACTTC. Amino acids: CASSQDLAGGTYEQYF.

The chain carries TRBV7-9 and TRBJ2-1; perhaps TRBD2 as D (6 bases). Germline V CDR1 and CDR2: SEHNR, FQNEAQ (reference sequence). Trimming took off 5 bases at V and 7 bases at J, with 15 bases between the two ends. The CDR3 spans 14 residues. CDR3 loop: CASSRETSLNEQFF. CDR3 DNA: TGTGCCAGCAGCAGAGAGACTAGTTTGAATGAGCAGTTCTTC.

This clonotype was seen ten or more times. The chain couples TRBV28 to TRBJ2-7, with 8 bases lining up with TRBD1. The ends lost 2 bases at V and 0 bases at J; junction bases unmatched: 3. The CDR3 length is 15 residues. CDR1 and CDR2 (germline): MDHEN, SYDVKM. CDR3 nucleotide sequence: TGTGCCAGCAGTTTAATGGGACAGGTCTCCTACGAGCAGTACTTC. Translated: CASSLMGQVSYEQYF.

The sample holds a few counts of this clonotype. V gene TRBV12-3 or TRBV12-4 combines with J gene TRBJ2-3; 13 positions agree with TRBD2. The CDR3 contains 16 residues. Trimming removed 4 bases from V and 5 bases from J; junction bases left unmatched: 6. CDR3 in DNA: TGTGCCAGCAGTTCCAGGACTAGCGGGAGTGTAGATACGCAGTATTTT. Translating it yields CASSSRTSGSVDTQYF.

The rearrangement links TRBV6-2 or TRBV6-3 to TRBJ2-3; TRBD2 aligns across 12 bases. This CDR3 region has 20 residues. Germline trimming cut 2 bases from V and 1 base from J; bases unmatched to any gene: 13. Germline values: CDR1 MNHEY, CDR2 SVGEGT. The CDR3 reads CASSYLGLAGQSPCTDTQYF. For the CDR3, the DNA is TGTGCCAGCAGTTACCTCGGACTAGCGGGACAAAGCCCTTGCACAGATACGCAGTATTTT.

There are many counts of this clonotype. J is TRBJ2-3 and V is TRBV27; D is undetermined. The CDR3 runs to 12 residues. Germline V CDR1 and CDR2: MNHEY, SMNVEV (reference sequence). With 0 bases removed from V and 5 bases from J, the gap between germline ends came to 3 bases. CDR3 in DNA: TGTGCCAGCAGTTTATCGAGAGATACGCAGTATTTT. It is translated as CASSLSRDTQYF.

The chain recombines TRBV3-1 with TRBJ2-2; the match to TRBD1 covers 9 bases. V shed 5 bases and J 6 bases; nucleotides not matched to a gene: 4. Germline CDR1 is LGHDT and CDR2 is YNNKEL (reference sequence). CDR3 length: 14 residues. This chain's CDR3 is CASSSRDRAGELFF. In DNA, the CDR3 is TGTGCCAGCAGCTCCCGGGACAGGGCCGGGGAGCTGTTTTTT. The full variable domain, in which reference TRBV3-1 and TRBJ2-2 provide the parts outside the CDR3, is DTAVSQTPKYLVTQMGNDKSIKCEQNLGHDTMYWYKQDSKKFLKIMFSYNNKELIINETVPNRFSPKSPDKAHLNLHINSLELGDSAVYFCASSSRDRAGELFFGEGSRLTVL.